This TCR beta chain was recovered during a study of cytotoxic CD8 clonotypes in ibrutinib-treated CLL (dated by TCRdb to about 2021). For context, the study as a whole: In this cohort, 15 patients were treatment-naive and under 13 were relapsed/refractory, while under 18 had unmutated IGHV. Responses were partial in some 24 patients and complete in 2; after median around 65 months follow-up, around 14 stayed in remission and about 12 progressed. Response samples were taken after a median of roughly 12 months on treatment, ranging from about 6 to 36 months. On average, each sample had approximately 280,000 productive templates and about 89,000 productive rearrangements. Of the approximately 86 people in the trial, approximately 24 had longitudinal samples available. Cryopreserved peripheral blood mononuclear cells were collected before treatment, at response, and at either disease progression or sustained remission. Patients were still on ibrutinib when every remission and progressive disease sample was collected. What the research found in general, with its limitations: Baseline clonality exceeded that of age-matched healthy donors and correlated strongly with circulating CD8+ T-cell counts. An increase in clonality was observed at ibrutinib response, with clonality remaining stable during sustained remission and falling back toward baseline at progression. Public clonotypes were found to be uncommon and were observed to contract or remain stable during treatment; the increase in clonality was shown to reflect expansion of private clonotypes at ibrutinib response. Sampling times were not matched between patients in sustained remission and patients whose disease was progressing, and lymph node repertoires were not examined.

Each clonotype received, on average, about 9.7x coverage in deep resolution sequencing performed on a MiSeq, where the target depth lay between 1 in 1 million and 1 in 200,000 T cells. The immunoSEQ hsTCRB Kit was used to generate the TCR beta libraries. The source study handled its data this way. ImmunoSEQ Data Assistant and ImmunoSEQ Analyzer were used for data analysis, and V, D and J genes were assigned according to IMGT definitions. Clonality, which ranges from 0 to 1, was calculated by subtracting the normalized Shannon entropy of productive rearrangement frequencies from one. Only overrepresented clonotypes making up at least 0.05% of the repertoire of each patient were included in the public clonotype analysis. Fewer than 15 repertoires from age-matched healthy donors, obtained from immuneACCESS, served as clonality controls. In its TCRdb copy, this immuneACCESS table keeps in-frame sequences only and misses some clones. Where compared with another copy, unresolved V genes explain less than half of these, and the others have no known cause. That table is the source of V, J and clone size, and D and trimming were worked out from the DNA. Present in this sample are 250,000 to 350,000 clones, roughly three quarters of which were seen just once. The top ten clonotypes cover roughly 5.7% of the sample.

Trimming leaves V shorter by 5 bases and J shorter by 2 bases, with the junction holding 13 bases beyond the gene matches. Sequences MDHEN (CDR1) and SYDVKM (CDR2) are obtained from the germline V gene. The CDR3 starts with the cysteine, ends with the phenylalanine, and has 19 residues. Just CDR3 DNA is preserved here, 57 bases in frame from base 1. As to this clone: Its target antigen remains unknown. Base qualities are missing; no much larger clone stands one base away.

This sample's time point label indicates: progressive disease on ibrutinib. For TCR beta library preparation, roughly 2.2 micrograms of genomic DNA were isolated from cryopreserved PBMCs. Longitudinal blood samples from CLL patients on ibrutinib monotherapy were analyzed using high-throughput TCR beta sequencing. Patients were enrolled in a phase 2 open-label single-center ibrutinib monotherapy trial. The sequence is built from TRBV28 and TRBJ1-5; 12 central bases correspond to TRBD1. The sequence was collected from a human donor with chronic lymphocytic leukemia. Sequencing was performed on PBMCs, taken at disease progression, from a patient treated with ibrutinib. CDR3 loop: CASSVTGQGARSRNQPQHF. The nucleotide sequence reads TGTGCCAGCAGTGTAACGGGACAGGGGGCCAGATCGCGCAATCAGCCCCAGCATTTT.